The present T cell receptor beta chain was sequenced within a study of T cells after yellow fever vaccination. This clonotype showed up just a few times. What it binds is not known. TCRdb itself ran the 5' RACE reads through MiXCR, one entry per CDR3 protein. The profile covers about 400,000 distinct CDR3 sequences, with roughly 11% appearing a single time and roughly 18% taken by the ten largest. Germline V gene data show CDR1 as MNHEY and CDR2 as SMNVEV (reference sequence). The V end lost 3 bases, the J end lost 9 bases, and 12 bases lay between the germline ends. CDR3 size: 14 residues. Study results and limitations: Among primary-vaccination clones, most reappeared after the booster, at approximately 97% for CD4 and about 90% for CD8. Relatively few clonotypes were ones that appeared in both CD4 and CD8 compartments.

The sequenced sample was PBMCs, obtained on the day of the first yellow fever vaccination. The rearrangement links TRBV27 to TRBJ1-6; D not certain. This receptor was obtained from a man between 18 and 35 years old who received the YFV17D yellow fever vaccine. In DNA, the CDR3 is TGTGCCAGCAGTTTCGACGGGATAAGTTCACCCCTCCACTTT. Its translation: CASSFDGISSPLHF.